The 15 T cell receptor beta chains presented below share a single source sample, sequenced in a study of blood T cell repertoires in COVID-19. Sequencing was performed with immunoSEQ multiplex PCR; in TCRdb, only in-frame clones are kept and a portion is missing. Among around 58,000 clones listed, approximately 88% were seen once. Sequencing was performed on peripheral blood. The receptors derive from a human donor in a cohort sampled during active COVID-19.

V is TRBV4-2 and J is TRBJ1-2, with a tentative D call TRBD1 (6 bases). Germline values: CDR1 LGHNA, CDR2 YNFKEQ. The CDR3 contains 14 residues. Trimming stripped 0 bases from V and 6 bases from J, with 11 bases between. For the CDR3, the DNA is TGTGCCAGCAGCCAAGATTCGGGGGGCAATGGCTACACCTTC. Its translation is CASSQDSGGNGYTF.

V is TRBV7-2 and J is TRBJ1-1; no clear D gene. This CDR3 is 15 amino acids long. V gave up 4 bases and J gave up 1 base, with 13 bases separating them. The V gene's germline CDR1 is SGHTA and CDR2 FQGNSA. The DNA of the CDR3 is TGTGCCAGCAGCTCAGACCAGGCTTGGAACACTGAAGCTTTCTTT. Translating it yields CASSSDQAWNTEAFF.

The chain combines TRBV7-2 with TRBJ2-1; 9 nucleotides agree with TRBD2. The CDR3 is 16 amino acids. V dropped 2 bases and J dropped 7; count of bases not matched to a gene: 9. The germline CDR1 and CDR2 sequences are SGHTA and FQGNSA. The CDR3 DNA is TGTGCCAGCAGCTTATTTCCAGCGGGAGGACTTAATGAGCAGTTCTTC. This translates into CASSLFPAGGLNEQFF.

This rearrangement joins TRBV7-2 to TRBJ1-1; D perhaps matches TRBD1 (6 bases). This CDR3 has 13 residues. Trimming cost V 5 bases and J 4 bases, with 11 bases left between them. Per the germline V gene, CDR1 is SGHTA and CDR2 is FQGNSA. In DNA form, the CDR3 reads TGTGCCAGCAGCGGACAACAGGGCACTGAAGCTTTCTTT. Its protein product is CASSGQQGTEAFF.

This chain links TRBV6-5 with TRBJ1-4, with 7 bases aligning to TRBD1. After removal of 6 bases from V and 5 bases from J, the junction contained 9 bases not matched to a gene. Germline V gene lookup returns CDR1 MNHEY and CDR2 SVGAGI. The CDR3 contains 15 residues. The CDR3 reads CASRKKQGYNEKLFF. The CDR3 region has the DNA TGTGCCAGCAGAAAGAAACAGGGGTACAATGAAAAACTGTTTTTT.

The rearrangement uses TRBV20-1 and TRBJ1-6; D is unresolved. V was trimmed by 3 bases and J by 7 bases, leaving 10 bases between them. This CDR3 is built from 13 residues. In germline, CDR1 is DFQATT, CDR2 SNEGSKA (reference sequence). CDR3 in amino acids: CSASLEINSPLHF. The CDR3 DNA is TGCAGTGCTAGTCTGGAGATAAATTCACCCCTCCACTTT.

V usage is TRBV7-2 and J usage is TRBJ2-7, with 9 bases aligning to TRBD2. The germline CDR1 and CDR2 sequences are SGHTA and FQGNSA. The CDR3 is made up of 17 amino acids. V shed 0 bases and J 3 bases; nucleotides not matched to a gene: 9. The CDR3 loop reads CASSLAGAAGGRYEQYF. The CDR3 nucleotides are TGTGCCAGCAGCTTAGCCGGGGCCGCGGGGGGGCGCTACGAGCAGTACTTC.

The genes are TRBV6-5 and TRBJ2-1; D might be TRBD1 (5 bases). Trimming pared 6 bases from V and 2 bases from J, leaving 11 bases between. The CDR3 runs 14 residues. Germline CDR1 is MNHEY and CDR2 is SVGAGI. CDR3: CASRGDYPYNEQFF. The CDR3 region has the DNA TGTGCCAGCAGAGGGGATTACCCCTACAATGAGCAGTTCTTC.

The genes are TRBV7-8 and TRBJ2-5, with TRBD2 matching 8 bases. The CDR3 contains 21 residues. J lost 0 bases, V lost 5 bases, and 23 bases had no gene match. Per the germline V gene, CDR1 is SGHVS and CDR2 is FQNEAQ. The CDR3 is CASSISNPGYRTSQYQETQYF. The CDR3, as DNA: TGTGCCAGCAGCATAAGTAATCCGGGTTATCGGACTAGCCAGTACCAAGAGACCCAGTACTTC.

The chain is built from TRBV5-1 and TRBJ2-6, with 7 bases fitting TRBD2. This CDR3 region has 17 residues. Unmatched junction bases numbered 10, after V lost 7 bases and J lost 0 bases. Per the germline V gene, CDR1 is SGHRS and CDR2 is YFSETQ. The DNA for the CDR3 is TGCGCCAGCGGAACCGGGACTATTGCCTCTGGGGCCAACGTCCTGACTTTC. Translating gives CASGTGTIASGANVLTF. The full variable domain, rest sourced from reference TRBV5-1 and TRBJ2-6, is KAGVTQTPRYLIKTRGQQVTLSCSPISGHRSVSWYQQTPGQGLQFLFEYFSETQRNKGNFPGRFSGRQFSNSRSEMNVSTLELGDSALYLCASGTGTIASGANVLTFGAGSRLTVL.

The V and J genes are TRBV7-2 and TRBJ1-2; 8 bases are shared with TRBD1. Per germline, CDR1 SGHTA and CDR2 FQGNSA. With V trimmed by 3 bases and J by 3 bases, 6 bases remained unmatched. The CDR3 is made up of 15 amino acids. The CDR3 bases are TGTGCCAGCAGCTTGCCGACAGGGGCCCACTATGGCTACACCTTC. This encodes CASSLPTGAHYGYTF.

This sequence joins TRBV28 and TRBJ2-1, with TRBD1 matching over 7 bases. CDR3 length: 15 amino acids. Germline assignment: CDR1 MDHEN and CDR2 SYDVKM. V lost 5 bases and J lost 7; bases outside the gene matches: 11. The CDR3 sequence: CASSPPGQVVNEQFF. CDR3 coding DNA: TGTGCCAGCAGTCCCCCAGGACAGGTGGTTAATGAGCAGTTCTTC.

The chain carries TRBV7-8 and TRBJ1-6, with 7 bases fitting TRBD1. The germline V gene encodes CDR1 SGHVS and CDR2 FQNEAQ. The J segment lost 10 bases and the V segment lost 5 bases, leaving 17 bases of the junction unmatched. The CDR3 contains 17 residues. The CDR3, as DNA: TGTGCCAGCAGCCAAACTGCAGGGGGGTTTATTAAGTCACCCCTCCACTTT. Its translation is CASSQTAGGFIKSPLHF.

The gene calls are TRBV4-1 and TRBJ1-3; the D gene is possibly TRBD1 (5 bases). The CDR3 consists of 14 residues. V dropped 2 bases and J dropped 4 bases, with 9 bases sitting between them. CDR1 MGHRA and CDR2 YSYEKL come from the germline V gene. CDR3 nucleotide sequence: TGCGCCAGCAGCCAACAGGGTTCAGGAAACACCATATATTTT. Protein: CASSQQGSGNTIYF.

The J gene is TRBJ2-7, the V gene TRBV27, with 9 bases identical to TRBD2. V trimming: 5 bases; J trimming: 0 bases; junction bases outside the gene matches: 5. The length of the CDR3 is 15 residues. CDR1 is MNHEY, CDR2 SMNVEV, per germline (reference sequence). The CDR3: CASSTQTSGSYEQYF. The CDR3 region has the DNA TGTGCCAGCAGTACGCAGACTAGCGGCTCCTACGAGCAGTACTTC.